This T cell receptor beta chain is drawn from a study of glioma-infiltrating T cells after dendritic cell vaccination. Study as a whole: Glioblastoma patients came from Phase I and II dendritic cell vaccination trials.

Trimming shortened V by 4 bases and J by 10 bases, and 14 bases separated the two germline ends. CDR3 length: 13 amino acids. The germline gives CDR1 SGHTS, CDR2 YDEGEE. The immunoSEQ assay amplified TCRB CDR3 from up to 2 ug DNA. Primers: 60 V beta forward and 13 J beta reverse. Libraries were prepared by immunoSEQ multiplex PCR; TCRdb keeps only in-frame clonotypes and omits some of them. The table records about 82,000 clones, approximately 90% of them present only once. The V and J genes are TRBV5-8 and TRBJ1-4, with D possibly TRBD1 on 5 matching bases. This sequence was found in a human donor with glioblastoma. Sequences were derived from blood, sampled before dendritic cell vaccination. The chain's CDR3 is CASSLDAGGKLFF. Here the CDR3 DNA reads TGTGCCAGCAGCCTGGACGCGGGGGGAAAACTGTTTTTT.